Listed below are T cell receptor beta chains from one sample, sequenced in a study of blood T cells in healthy people across ages. TCRdb processed the 5' RACE reads anew with MiXCR; each CDR3 protein has one entry. The sample contains roughly 500,000 distinct CDR3 sequences, around 24% of which appear only once. This sample also belongs to another study, concerning T cells of mothers and their children.

Sequencing input: blood. The receptors here all came from a boy aged 10-17 years in good health. Each CDR3 is given with its conserved first and last residue. A D gene is named only where the DNA matches it firmly. Clone size is shown for a subset of rows, as once, few, many or a class of expanded clone.

D gene: TRBD2; V gene: TRBV3-1; J gene: TRBJ2-5; clone size: many; CDR3 protein: CASSRSGGAETQYF; CDR3 DNA: TGTGCCAGCAGCCGTAGCGGGGGGGCGGAGACCCAGTACTTC
D gene: TRBD2; V gene: TRBV4-2; J gene: TRBJ2-2; clone size: many; CDR3 protein: CASSQVSSGSAYTGELFF; CDR3 DNA: TGTGCCAGCAGCCAAGTCAGTAGCGGGAGCGCTTACACCGGGGAGCTGTTTTTT
D gene: TRBD2; V gene: TRBV20-1; J gene: TRBJ2-3; clone size: few; CDR3 protein: CSAKAGGGTDTQYF; CDR3 DNA: TGCAGTGCCAAAGCGGGAGGCGGCACAGATACGCAGTATTTT
D gene: .; V gene: TRBV14; J gene: TRBJ2-3; clone size: .; CDR3 protein: CASSHIRDPDRSDTQYF; CDR3 DNA: TGTGCCAGCAGCCATATTCGAGATCCGGACAGATCAGATACGCAGTATTTT
D gene: .; V gene: TRBV9; J gene: TRBJ2-4; clone size: few; CDR3 protein: CASSPSSEPAKNIQYF; CDR3 DNA: TGTGCCAGCAGCCCCTCTAGCGAACCAGCCAAAAACATTCAGTACTTC
D gene: .; V gene: TRBV2; J gene: TRBJ2-3; clone size: few; CDR3 protein: CASSVGPDTQYF; CDR3 DNA: TGTGCCAGCAGTGTCGGGCCCGATACGCAGTATTTT
D gene: .; V gene: TRBV19; J gene: TRBJ2-3; clone size: .; CDR3 protein: CASSRDTPGTDTQYF; CDR3 DNA: TGTGCCAGTAGTAGGGACACCCCGGGTACAGATACGCAGTATTTT
D gene: TRBD2; V gene: TRBV27; J gene: TRBJ2-1; clone size: .; CDR3 protein: CASSPVAGDLDEQFF; CDR3 DNA: TGTGCCAGCAGTCCGGTAGCGGGAGATCTGGATGAGCAGTTCTTC
D gene: .; V gene: TRBV14; J gene: TRBJ2-3; clone size: .; CDR3 protein: CASSQEKKSTQYF; CDR3 DNA: TGTGCCAGCAGCCAAGAAAAGAAAAGTACGCAGTATTTT
D gene: TRBD2; V gene: TRBV20-1; J gene: TRBJ2-1; clone size: .; CDR3 protein: CGGAGVGNEQFF; CDR3 DNA: TGCGGGGGAGCGGGAGTCGGGAATGAGCAGTTCTTC
D gene: TRBD2; V gene: TRBV20-1; J gene: TRBJ2-1; clone size: few; CDR3 protein: CSAFAGTRGYNEQFF; CDR3 DNA: TGCAGTGCTTTTGCCGGGACTAGGGGCTACAATGAGCAGTTCTTC
D gene: .; V gene: TRBV7-3; J gene: TRBJ2-7; clone size: .; CDR3 protein: CASSLIQGYEQCF; CDR3 DNA: TGTGCCAGCAGCTTAATCCAGGGCTACGAGCAGTGCTTC
D gene: TRBD1; V gene: TRBV7-6; J gene: TRBJ2-7; clone size: .; CDR3 protein: CASRQDRGTYYEQYF; CDR3 DNA: TGTGCCAGCAGACAGGACAGGGGGACCTACTACGAGCAGTACTTC
D gene: TRBD1; V gene: TRBV6-1; J gene: TRBJ1-5; clone size: few; CDR3 protein: CASSETGGRNQPQHF; CDR3 DNA: TGTGCCAGCAGTGAGACAGGGGGGCGCAATCAGCCCCAGCATTTT
D gene: TRBD2; V gene: TRBV7-3; J gene: TRBJ2-1; clone size: .; CDR3 protein: CASSTTSGSYNEQFF; CDR3 DNA: TGTGCCAGCAGCACGACTAGCGGATCCTACAATGAGCAGTTCTTC
D gene: .; V gene: TRBV2; J gene: TRBJ1-4; clone size: .; CDR3 protein: CATKQEAEKLFF; CDR3 DNA: TGTGCCACCAAACAGGAGGCTGAAAAACTGTTTTTT
D gene: .; V gene: TRBV12-3/TRBV12-4; J gene: TRBJ1-4; clone size: .; CDR3 protein: CASRAGAGSEKLFF; CDR3 DNA: TGTGCCAGCAGAGCTGGAGCAGGGTCGGAAAAACTGTTTTTT
D gene: .; V gene: TRBV10-3; J gene: TRBJ2-5; clone size: .; CDR3 protein: CAIKGPLGGETQYF; CDR3 DNA: TGTGCCATCAAAGGACCCTTGGGCGGTGAGACCCAGTACTTC
D gene: TRBD2; V gene: TRBV28; J gene: TRBJ2-3; clone size: few; CDR3 protein: CASSLWPGLAGGADTQYF; CDR3 DNA: TGTGCCAGCAGTTTATGGCCGGGACTAGCGGGAGGTGCAGATACGCAGTATTTT
D gene: .; V gene: TRBV7-9; J gene: TRBJ2-7; clone size: .; CDR3 protein: CASSFDRFSSYEQYF; CDR3 DNA: TGTGCCAGCAGCTTTGACAGGTTTAGCTCCTACGAGCAGTACTTC
D gene: TRBD1; V gene: TRBV3-1; J gene: TRBJ2-2; clone size: few; CDR3 protein: CASSQLRDRDVSNTGELFF; CDR3 DNA: TGTGCCAGCAGCCAACTCCGGGACAGGGATGTTTCGAACACCGGGGAGCTGTTTTTT
D gene: TRBD1; V gene: TRBV20-1; J gene: TRBJ1-4; clone size: few; CDR3 protein: CSASPEGGWTGGEKLFF; CDR3 DNA: TGCAGTGCTTCACCCGAGGGCGGGTGGACAGGGGGTGAAAAACTGTTTTTT
D gene: TRBD1; V gene: TRBV11-3; J gene: TRBJ2-3; clone size: once; CDR3 protein: CASSLGEGGYTDTQYF; CDR3 DNA: TGTGCCAGCAGCTTAGGGGAAGGGGGCTATACAGATACGCAGTATTTT
D gene: .; V gene: TRBV7-9; J gene: TRBJ1-1; clone size: few; CDR3 protein: CASANGMNTEAFF; CDR3 DNA: TGTGCCAGCGCTAACGGAATGAACACTGAAGCTTTCTTT
D gene: .; V gene: TRBV27; J gene: TRBJ1-2; clone size: once; CDR3 protein: CASSLSGGKGYTF; CDR3 DNA: TGTGCCAGCAGTTTATCCGGGGGGAAAGGCTACACCTTC
D gene: .; V gene: TRBV5-1; J gene: TRBJ1-2; clone size: few; CDR3 protein: CASSLDGGTRGYTF; CDR3 DNA: TGCGCCAGCAGCTTGGATGGGGGTACTCGCGGCTACACCTTC
D gene: TRBD2; V gene: TRBV7-9; J gene: TRBJ2-7; clone size: few; CDR3 protein: CASSPTGTSGTYEQYF; CDR3 DNA: TGTGCCAGCAGCCCGACCGGGACTAGCGGGACCTACGAGCAGTACTTC
D gene: TRBD1; V gene: TRBV20-1; J gene: TRBJ2-3; clone size: .; CDR3 protein: CSATGQVTDTQYF; CDR3 DNA: TGCAGTGCTACAGGACAGGTCACAGATACGCAGTATTTT
D gene: TRBD1; V gene: TRBV5-5; J gene: TRBJ2-1; clone size: .; CDR3 protein: CASSSPGQKYNEQFF; CDR3 DNA: TGTGCCAGCAGCTCACCGGGACAGAAATACAATGAGCAGTTCTTC
D gene: .; V gene: TRBV27; J gene: TRBJ2-4; clone size: .; CDR3 protein: CVSSSMSRTFLAKNIQYF; CDR3 DNA: TGTGTCAGCAGTTCCATGTCTCGGACTTTCCTAGCCAAAAACATTCAGTACTTC
D gene: .; V gene: TRBV20-1; J gene: TRBJ1-3; clone size: .; CDR3 protein: CSAIKQPTDIENTIYF; CDR3 DNA: TGCAGTGCCATAAAACAGCCTACGGACATTGAAAACACCATATATTTT
D gene: TRBD1; V gene: TRBV12-3/TRBV12-4; J gene: TRBJ2-3; clone size: many; CDR3 protein: CASSSGQGGTDTQYF; CDR3 DNA: TGTGCCAGCAGTTCGGGACAGGGAGGGACAGATACGCAGTATTTT
D gene: .; V gene: TRBV7-9; J gene: TRBJ1-4; clone size: .; CDR3 protein: CASRLQGGDEKLFF; CDR3 DNA: TGTGCCAGCAGACTACAGGGAGGGGATGAAAAACTGTTTTTT
D gene: .; V gene: TRBV21-1; J gene: TRBJ2-1; clone size: .; CDR3 protein: CASSKGGAGGHYNEQFF; CDR3 DNA: TGTGCCAGCAGCAAAGGTGGCGCGGGGGGGCACTACAATGAGCAGTTCTTC
D gene: TRBD2; V gene: TRBV29-1; J gene: TRBJ2-5; clone size: few; CDR3 protein: CSVVTSGGKETQYF; CDR3 DNA: TGCAGCGTTGTCACTAGCGGGGGAAAAGAGACCCAGTACTTC
D gene: TRBD2; V gene: TRBV29-1; J gene: TRBJ2-7; clone size: .; CDR3 protein: CSVGNLAGDYEQYF; CDR3 DNA: TGCAGCGTTGGGAATCTGGCGGGGGACTACGAGCAGTACTTC
D gene: TRBD2; V gene: TRBV28; J gene: TRBJ2-3; clone size: .; CDR3 protein: CASSPGGTGTDTQYF; CDR3 DNA: TGTGCCAGCAGCCCGGGGGGGACTGGTACAGATACGCAGTATTTT
D gene: .; V gene: TRBV4-1; J gene: TRBJ1-5; clone size: .; CDR3 protein: CASSQVATLGNQPQHF; CDR3 DNA: TGCGCCAGCAGCCAAGTAGCTACCCTCGGCAATCAGCCCCAGCATTTT
D gene: .; V gene: TRBV19; J gene: TRBJ1-1; clone size: .; CDR3 protein: CATNQGNTEAFF; CDR3 DNA: TGTGCCACCAACCAGGGGAACACTGAAGCTTTCTTT
D gene: TRBD1; V gene: TRBV12-3/TRBV12-4; J gene: TRBJ1-5; clone size: few; CDR3 protein: CASSFDRGGSNQPQHF; CDR3 DNA: TGTGCCAGCAGTTTTGACAGGGGAGGTAGCAATCAGCCCCAGCATTTT
D gene: .; V gene: TRBV7-9; J gene: TRBJ1-2; clone size: .; CDR3 protein: CASSLSVVSNYGYTF; CDR3 DNA: TGTGCCAGCAGCTTATCCGTAGTCTCTAACTATGGCTACACCTTC
D gene: .; V gene: TRBV10-3; J gene: TRBJ2-2; clone size: .; CDR3 protein: CAIRRTGREGELFF; CDR3 DNA: TGTGCCATCAGGAGGACAGGGAGGGAAGGGGAGCTGTTTTTT
D gene: .; V gene: TRBV7-3; J gene: TRBJ1-1; clone size: few; CDR3 protein: CASSLTQGPAFF; CDR3 DNA: TGTGCCAGCAGCTTAACCCAGGGCCCAGCTTTCTTT
D gene: .; V gene: TRBV29-1; J gene: TRBJ2-7; clone size: few; CDR3 protein: CSVEGRYGIYDEQYF; CDR3 DNA: TGCAGCGTTGAAGGGCGTTACGGCATCTACGATGAGCAGTACTTC
D gene: .; V gene: TRBV29-1; J gene: TRBJ2-3; clone size: .; CDR3 protein: CSVARGPADTQYF; CDR3 DNA: TGCAGCGTTGCCAGGGGTCCTGCAGATACGCAGTATTTT
D gene: TRBD2; V gene: TRBV7-7; J gene: TRBJ2-5; clone size: .; CDR3 protein: CASSSDTSGGSETQYF; CDR3 DNA: TGTGCTAGCAGCTCCGATACTAGCGGGGGATCAGAGACCCAGTACTTC
D gene: .; V gene: TRBV24-1; J gene: TRBJ1-2; clone size: .; CDR3 protein: CATSEGPDGVYGYTF; CDR3 DNA: TGTGCCACCAGTGAAGGTCCCGACGGCGTCTATGGCTACACCTTC
D gene: .; V gene: TRBV12-3/TRBV12-4; J gene: TRBJ2-4; clone size: few; CDR3 protein: CASSFPPGSYLGAKNIQYF; CDR3 DNA: TGTGCCAGCAGTTTCCCTCCAGGGTCGTATTTAGGGGCCAAAAACATTCAGTACTTC
D gene: TRBD2; V gene: TRBV5-1; J gene: TRBJ2-5; clone size: .; CDR3 protein: CASSPISGGAGETQYF; CDR3 DNA: TGCGCCAGCAGCCCGATTAGCGGGGGGGCCGGAGAGACCCAGTACTTC
D gene: TRBD2; V gene: TRBV7-2; J gene: TRBJ2-7; clone size: few; CDR3 protein: CASSCEAGSYEQYF; CDR3 DNA: TGTGCCAGCAGCTGTGAAGCGGGGTCCTACGAGCAGTACTTC
D gene: TRBD1; V gene: TRBV6-5; J gene: TRBJ1-2; clone size: many; CDR3 protein: CASSSDRGFSNYGYTF; CDR3 DNA: TGTGCCAGCAGTTCGGACAGGGGGTTTTCTAACTATGGCTACACCTTC
D gene: TRBD1; V gene: TRBV18; J gene: TRBJ2-3; clone size: .; CDR3 protein: CASSPPGTGATDTQYF; CDR3 DNA: TGTGCCAGCTCACCACCGGGAACAGGGGCCACAGATACGCAGTATTTT
D gene: .; V gene: TRBV9; J gene: TRBJ2-7; clone size: .; CDR3 protein: CASSPQDFSYEQYF; CDR3 DNA: TGTGCCAGCAGCCCCCAGGACTTCTCCTACGAGCAGTACTTC
D gene: TRBD2; V gene: TRBV4-1; J gene: TRBJ2-1; clone size: .; CDR3 protein: CASSQHGTSGLNNEQFF; CDR3 DNA: TGCGCCAGCAGCCAACACGGGACTAGCGGGCTAAACAATGAGCAGTTCTTC
D gene: TRBD1; V gene: TRBV20-1; J gene: TRBJ1-5; clone size: few; CDR3 protein: CSATSGTGGRQPQHF; CDR3 DNA: TGCAGTGCTACGTCCGGGACAGGGGGCCGGCAGCCCCAGCATTTT